The 14 T cell receptor beta chains in this list originate from one sample, sequenced in a study of T cells in localized non-small cell lung cancer. Generated by immunoSEQ multiplex PCR, the TCRdb table keeps only in-frame clones and is missing some. The sample shows approximately 26,000 clones, around 93% of them seen only once. The source material was peripheral blood, sampled before any cancer treatment. The source of these receptors is a female donor of 60 years or more with stage II squamous cell lung carcinoma.

The chain has TRBV11-2 and TRBJ2-3, with D possibly TRBD1 on 5 matching bases. The ends were cut back, 0 bases at V and 7 bases at J, with 11 bases in the middle. This CDR3 spans 14 amino acids. CDR1 and CDR2 (germline): SGHAT, FQNNGV. DNA of the CDR3: TGTGCCAGCAGCTTAGATGGGCCAGGGCATACGCAGTATTTT. Protein: CASSLDGPGHTQYF.

This rearrangement joins TRBV7-9 to TRBJ1-4, with D unclear. Germline lookup yields CDR1 SEHNR and CDR2 FQNEAQ (reference sequence). The germline V and J ends were trimmed by 1 base and 10 bases, with 7 bases remaining between them. The CDR3 is 12 amino acids. CDR3 in amino acids: CASSLEDGKLFF. CDR3 DNA: TGTGCCAGCAGCTTAGAGGATGGAAAACTGTTTTTT.

The chain joins TRBV7-9 to TRBJ1-4, with D possibly TRBD1 on 5 matching bases. Trimming cost V 6 bases and J 6 bases, with 14 bases left between them. This CDR3 region has 14 residues. Looked up from germline, CDR1 is SEHNR and CDR2 is FQNEAQ (reference sequence). CDR3 region: CASRPGLIDEKLFF. The CDR3 DNA follows: TGTGCCAGCAGACCGGGACTTATCGATGAAAAACTGTTTTTT.

The J gene is TRBJ1-2, the V gene TRBV6-5, with 7 bases matching TRBD1. This CDR3 spans 14 amino acids. Germline assignment: CDR1 MNHEY and CDR2 SVGAGI. V lost 10 bases to trimming and J lost 2 bases; unmatched junction nucleotides: 10. CDR3 nucleotide sequence: TGTGCCACCGACCTAGAACAGGGGAACTATGGCTACACCTTC. It yields the protein CATDLEQGNYGYTF.

The genes are TRBV29-1 and TRBJ1-4; no reliable D call. Trimming left V 7 bases short and J 6 bases short, with 12 bases between. The CDR3 loop spans 12 amino acids. CDR1 SQVTM and CDR2 ANQGSEA come from the germline V gene. Written as DNA, the CDR3 is TGCAGCGCTCGACAAGTGGATGAAAAACTGTTTTTT. Protein sequence: CSARQVDEKLFF.

This chain connects TRBV28 to TRBJ1-1; 8 bases map to TRBD1. After removal of 3 bases from V and 5 bases from J, the junction contained 11 bases not matched to a gene. Germline-derived CDR1 and CDR2 are MDHEN and SYDVKM. CDR3 size: 16 residues. CDR3 loop: CASSFRPGQGRTEAFF. The DNA for the CDR3 is TGTGCCAGCAGTTTCCGCCCCGGACAGGGCAGGACTGAAGCTTTCTTT.

This clone was seen a single time. The chain carries TRBV21-1 and TRBJ2-5; no DNA check was done on the table's D call, TRBD2. TRBV21-1 is labeled a pseudogene. The CDR3 consists of 16 residues. DNA of the CDR3: TGTGCCAGCAGCACGCGTAAATCTAGCGGGGGCGAGACCCAGTACTTC. Residues: CASSTRKSSGGETQYF.

This clone appeared a single time. The chain combines TRBV7-8 with TRBJ2-5; TRBD1 is a possible D gene (5 bases). The V end lost 5 bases, the J end lost 4 bases, and 20 bases lay between the germline ends. The CDR3 loop spans 16 amino acids. Germline V gene sequence: CDR1 SGHVS, CDR2 FQNEAQ. The CDR3 nucleotides read TGTGCCAGCAGCCCCTGGGCAGGGCATGCTCTAGAGACCCAGTACTTC. This gives the protein CASSPWAGHALETQYF.

This rearrangement joins TRBV7-3 to TRBJ2-5; a weak D match, TRBD2 (6 bases). The V gene lost 5 bases and the J gene lost 1 base, with 8 bases spanning the gap. Germline V gene lookup returns CDR1 SGHTA and CDR2 FQGTGA. This CDR3 region has 13 residues. CDR3 protein: CASSPGGQETQYF. CDR3 nucleotide sequence: TGTGCCAGCAGCCCCGGGGGCCAAGAGACCCAGTACTTC.

The chain combines TRBV29-1 with TRBJ2-7; the D gene is possibly TRBD2 (5 bases). Germline CDR1 is SQVTM and CDR2 is ANQGSEA. The germline V and J ends were trimmed by 5 bases and 7 bases, with 21 bases remaining between them. This CDR3 spans 14 amino acids. The CDR3 loop reads CSVRVPPGMYEQYF. CDR3 DNA sequence: TGCAGCGTTCGAGTCCCGCCGGGAATGTATGAGCAGTACTTC.

A word on this clone: One junction end does not reproduce the germline sequence, and a read error may be involved. V usage is TRBV7-7 and J usage is TRBJ1-3; D not certain. This CDR3 has 13 residues. Germline loops: CDR1 SSHAT, CDR2 FNYEAQ (reference sequence). CDR3 amino acids: CASSTGGGNTIYF. The CDR3 coding sequence is TGTGCTAGCAGCACTGGAGGCGGAAACACCATATATTTT.

This clone was seen once. The V and J genes are TRBV9 and TRBJ2-1; possible D gene TRBD1, 6 bases. The CDR3 totals 13 residues. Germline loops: CDR1 SGDLS, CDR2 YYNGEE. Trimming pared 0 bases from V and 6 bases from J, leaving 7 bases between. CDR3 DNA sequence: TGTGCCAGCAGCGTAGACAGGGCCAATGAGCAGTTCTTC. As protein: CASSVDRANEQFF.

The genes are TRBV7-2 and TRBJ2-7, with 8 bases that match TRBD1. The junction had 8 bases not matched to a gene; V was cut back by 3 bases and J by 1 base. Germline values: CDR1 SGHTA, CDR2 FQGNSA. This CDR3 contains 16 residues. The CDR3 DNA reads TGTGCCAGCAGCTTTCAGACAGGGGATCGATCCTACGAGCAGTACTTC. It encodes CASSFQTGDRSYEQYF.

This chain links TRBV19 with TRBJ2-1; D is tentatively TRBD1 or TRBD2 (6 bases each). The CDR3 is 15 amino acids. Per the germline V gene, CDR1 is LNHDA and CDR2 is SQIVND (reference sequence). The V end was cut by 7 bases, the J end by 2 bases, with 15 bases between. CDR3 in DNA: TGTGCCAGTATGTGGAAGGGGGGCCCCTACAATGAGCAGTTCTTC. This sequence encodes CASMWKGGPYNEQFF. Drawing the rest from reference TRBV19 and TRBJ2-1, the complete variable domain is DGGITQSPKYLFRKEGQNVTLSCEQNLNHDAMYWYRQDPGQGLRLIYYSQIVNDFQKGDIAEGYSVSREKKESFPLTVTSAQKNPTAFYLCASMWKGGPYNEQFFGPGTRLTVL.